A selection of T cell receptor beta chains follows, all from one sample in a study of blood T cells in healthy people across ages. TCRdb reprocessed the 5' RACE reads via MiXCR and lists one record per CDR3 protein. This repertoire shows over 600,000 distinct CDR3 sequences, about 21% found once; its top ten account for roughly 3.4%. Source material: blood. The receptors derive from a man aged 70-80 years in good health. Each CDR3 is given with its conserved first and last residue.

j_gene: TRBJ2-3; v_gene: TRBV6-2/TRBV6-3; CDR3aa: CASSYPPRYTDTQYF
j_gene: TRBJ2-2; v_gene: TRBV20-1; CDR3aa: CSARDGSRQNTGELFF
j_gene: TRBJ2-1; v_gene: TRBV7-9; CDR3aa: CASSLVTPYNEQFF
j_gene: TRBJ2-2; v_gene: TRBV29-1; CDR3aa: CSVRFYPGGELFF
j_gene: TRBJ2-5; v_gene: TRBV4-2; CDR3aa: CASSQPSGGQETQYF
j_gene: TRBJ2-5; v_gene: TRBV6-6; CDR3aa: CASSLQDLTQYF
j_gene: TRBJ2-2; v_gene: TRBV20-1; CDR3aa: CSAPGSSNTGELFF
j_gene: TRBJ2-3; v_gene: TRBV9; CDR3aa: CASSAGQAASDTQYF
j_gene: TRBJ1-6; v_gene: TRBV12-3/TRBV12-4; CDR3aa: CASSLQQDSPLHF
j_gene: TRBJ2-7; v_gene: TRBV7-8; CDR3aa: CASSPSGGTTLEQYF
j_gene: TRBJ2-1; v_gene: TRBV20-1; CDR3aa: CSARGQREASYYNEQFF
j_gene: TRBJ2-7; v_gene: TRBV27; CDR3aa: CASSLSPASYEQYF
j_gene: TRBJ2-7; v_gene: TRBV7-6; CDR3aa: CASSQAFSYEQYF
j_gene: TRBJ2-3; v_gene: TRBV29-1; CDR3aa: CSVRDGGDTQYF
j_gene: TRBJ2-1; v_gene: TRBV9; CDR3aa: CASSVGYNSYNEQFF
j_gene: TRBJ2-3; v_gene: TRBV28; CDR3aa: CASSSPRIGRNTQYF
j_gene: .; v_gene: TRBV5-1; CDR3aa: CASRGQGASEQYF
j_gene: TRBJ2-1; v_gene: TRBV7-7; CDR3aa: CASSLGVRDDDEQFF
j_gene: TRBJ2-5; v_gene: TRBV12-3/TRBV12-4; CDR3aa: CASSPDRKTQYF
j_gene: TRBJ2-3; v_gene: TRBV28; CDR3aa: CASSLAGGPKGTDTQYF
j_gene: TRBJ2-7; v_gene: TRBV5-1; CDR3aa: CASSFEGEQYF
j_gene: TRBJ2-4; v_gene: TRBV12-3/TRBV12-4; CDR3aa: CASSSRGGIQYF
j_gene: TRBJ2-6; v_gene: TRBV7-8; CDR3aa: CASSSSGISGANVLTF
j_gene: .; v_gene: TRBV4-1; CDR3aa: CASSQEGQKAYEQYF
j_gene: .; v_gene: TRBV25-1; CDR3aa: CASSGGNEQYF
j_gene: TRBJ2-5; v_gene: TRBV20-1; CDR3aa: CSAKKDRGLETQYF
j_gene: TRBJ2-7; v_gene: TRBV28; CDR3aa: CASMDYLYEQYF
j_gene: TRBJ2-7; v_gene: TRBV7-2; CDR3aa: CASSAVDRELYEQYF
j_gene: TRBJ2-5; v_gene: TRBV15; CDR3aa: CATSRPSGNQETQYF
j_gene: TRBJ1-2; v_gene: TRBV7-9; CDR3aa: CASSLERTGTGGYTF
j_gene: TRBJ2-5; v_gene: TRBV3-1; CDR3aa: CASSQVETQYF
j_gene: TRBJ2-3; v_gene: TRBV28; CDR3aa: CASSLGWTGEGDTQYF
j_gene: .; v_gene: TRBV7-2; CDR3aa: CASSLLAGRDYEQYF
j_gene: TRBJ2-1; v_gene: TRBV5-1; CDR3aa: CASSRLSGKYNEQFF
j_gene: TRBJ2-1; v_gene: TRBV23-1; CDR3aa: CASSQTPSDNEQFF
j_gene: .; v_gene: TRBV20-1; CDR3aa: CSARDNREQFF
j_gene: TRBJ2-3; v_gene: TRBV7-2; CDR3aa: CASSRTGTGFLRQYF
j_gene: TRBJ2-1; v_gene: TRBV6-2/TRBV6-3; CDR3aa: CASSYVYNEQFF
j_gene: TRBJ2-5; v_gene: TRBV7-9; CDR3aa: CASSPTSVRETQYF
j_gene: TRBJ2-5; v_gene: TRBV2; CDR3aa: CASTEGLALQETQYF
j_gene: TRBJ1-2; v_gene: TRBV11-2; CDR3aa: CASSERTSYGYTF
j_gene: TRBJ2-7; v_gene: TRBV2; CDR3aa: CASSEAGAGEQYF
j_gene: TRBJ2-3; v_gene: TRBV5-1; CDR3aa: CASSPTEPGTDTQYF
j_gene: TRBJ2-5; v_gene: TRBV5-5; CDR3aa: CASSLGQPQKTQYF
j_gene: TRBJ2-5; v_gene: TRBV9; CDR3aa: CASSVGGLAGETQYF
j_gene: TRBJ2-5; v_gene: TRBV20-1; CDR3aa: CSARGGGVGTSGRLEETQYF
j_gene: TRBJ2-7; v_gene: TRBV14; CDR3aa: CASSQEPLSGAGDDRSF
j_gene: TRBJ1-5; v_gene: TRBV3-1; CDR3aa: CASSQDTNQPQHF
j_gene: TRBJ2-6; v_gene: TRBV10-3; CDR3aa: CAISDGRGVGANVLTF
j_gene: TRBJ2-6; v_gene: TRBV7-2; CDR3aa: CASSLFPGAPSGANVLTF
j_gene: TRBJ1-4; v_gene: TRBV10-2; CDR3aa: CASSDGSASSEKLFF
j_gene: TRBJ2-2; v_gene: TRBV2; CDR3aa: CASRRQGSSTGELFF
j_gene: TRBJ2-1; v_gene: TRBV7-9; CDR3aa: CASSFPPGGSYNEQFF
j_gene: TRBJ2-3; v_gene: TRBV20-1; CDR3aa: CSAGGSGLTGGGTDTQYF
j_gene: TRBJ2-1; v_gene: TRBV7-6; CDR3aa: CASSFRLGNEQFF
j_gene: .; v_gene: TRBV20-1; CDR3aa: CSARPDSQLPETQYF
j_gene: TRBJ2-6; v_gene: TRBV16; CDR3aa: CASSQSIRAGANVLTF
j_gene: TRBJ2-5; v_gene: TRBV7-9; CDR3aa: CASSLVFDGDTQYF